Below are 18 T cell receptor beta chains sequenced from a single sample in a study of blood T cell repertoires in COVID-19. Sequencing used immunoSEQ multiplex PCR; TCRdb keeps in-frame clones, though not all of them. Found here are 200,000 or so clones, 88% of them singletons; the top ten hold under 2.5%. Source material: peripheral blood. The receptors were gathered from a man aged 70 or older with active or convalescent COVID-19.

CDR3 sequence: CASSPRLAGVRETQYF. In nucleotides, the CDR3 is TGTGCCAGCAGCCCGAGACTAGCGGGGGTGCGAGAGACCCAGTACTTC. The chain combines TRBV5-4 with TRBJ2-5; 12 nucleotides agree with TRBD2. Germline assignment: CDR1 SGHNT and CDR2 YYREEE (reference sequence). The CDR3 extends over 16 amino acids. J lost 4 bases, V lost 4 bases, and 8 bases had no gene match.

This rearrangement joins TRBV5-4 to TRBJ2-7; D may be TRBD1 (6 bases). CDR3 size: 15 residues. Germline CDR1 reads SGHNT; CDR2 reads YYREEE (reference sequence). Trimming removed 1 base at V and 3 bases at J, with 14 bases between. The CDR3 reads CASSLNTGFVYEQYF. CDR3 bases: TGTGCCAGCAGCTTGAACACAGGGTTCGTCTACGAGCAGTACTTC.

The V and J genes are TRBV6-6 and TRBJ2-1, with 9 nucleotides matching TRBD2. The CDR3 spans 19 residues. CDR1 is MNHNY and CDR2 is SVGAGI in the germline V gene (reference sequence). V lost 5 bases, J lost 8 bases, and 22 bases stayed unmatched. CDR3 bases: TGTGCCAGCAGTCGAGGGGTTATAGGGTTCGGCGGGAGGGTCGATGAGCAGTTCTTC. It specifies CASSRGVIGFGGRVDEQFF.

This clone was counted between two and nine times. J is TRBJ2-3 and V is TRBV10-1; 8 positions match TRBD2. This CDR3 comprises 14 residues. Germline V CDR1 and CDR2: WNHNN, SYGVQD (reference sequence). The V segment lost 9 bases and the J segment 2 bases; nucleotides outside the gene matches: 7. CDR3 amino acids: CASSLAGDTDTQYF. As DNA, the CDR3 is TGCGCCAGTTCCCTAGCGGGCGACACAGATACGCAGTATTTT.

The chain couples TRBV24-1 to TRBJ2-1, with D unresolved. The CDR3 contains 11 residues. The germline V and J ends were trimmed by 5 bases and 9 bases, with 7 bases remaining between them. CDR1 and CDR2 (germline): KGHDR, SFDVKD. The CDR3 DNA reads as TGTGCCACCAGTGCCCATAGTGAGCAGTTCTTC. This gives the protein CATSAHSEQFF.

The rearrangement joins TRBV19 to TRBJ2-1; TRBD1 matches at 9 bases. The CDR3 has 15 amino acids. After removal of 5 bases from V and 3 bases from J, the junction contained 5 bases not matched to a gene. In germline, CDR1 is LNHDA, CDR2 SQIVND (reference sequence). The CDR3 bases are TGTGCCAGTAGTCAGGACAGGGGAAACTACAATGAGCAGTTCTTC. It specifies CASSQDRGNYNEQFF. The full variable domain, with the rest looked up from reference TRBV19 and TRBJ2-1, is DGGITQSPKYLFRKEGQNVTLSCEQNLNHDAMYWYRQDPGQGLRLIYYSQIVNDFQKGDIAEGYSVSREKKESFPLTVTSAQKNPTAFYLCASSQDRGNYNEQFFGPGTRLTVL.

CDR3 nucleotides: TGCGCCAGCAGCCAAGCGGGCAGGGGCACAGATACGCAGTATTTT. This gives the protein CASSQAGRGTDTQYF. The V and J genes are TRBV4-3 and TRBJ2-3; D is perhaps TRBD1 (5 bases). Germline CDR1 LGHNA, CDR2 YSLEER. Trimming left V 1 base short and J 1 base short, with 9 bases between. The CDR3 has 15 amino acids.

This clone has a single count. This chain links TRBV7-8 with TRBJ2-1; 7 nucleotides match TRBD1. CDR1 and CDR2 (germline): SGHVS, FQNEAQ. The junction had 9 bases not matched to a gene; V was cut back by 5 bases and J by 8 bases. This CDR3 contains 14 residues. CDR3 sequence (DNA): TGTGCCAGCAGCCTGAGCGACAGGGCCTATGAGCAGTTCTTC. Its translation is CASSLSDRAYEQFF.

The chain couples TRBV28 to TRBJ2-6, with D hard to call. Germline V lookup: CDR1 MDHEN, CDR2 SYDVKM. With 4 bases removed from V and 0 bases from J, the gap between germline ends came to 10 bases. The CDR3 has 16 amino acids. CDR3 DNA: TGTGCCAGCAGTTCACCCGCGCTCTCTGGGGCCAACGTCCTGACTTTC. Protein product: CASSSPALSGANVLTF.

This chain joins TRBV5-1 and TRBJ2-5, with 11 bases that match TRBD2. The germline V gene encodes CDR1 SGHRS and CDR2 YFSETQ. The CDR3 totals 16 residues. The V segment lost 4 bases and the J segment 1 base; nucleotides outside the gene matches: 6. CDR3 DNA: TGCGCCAGCAGCCTAGGGACTAGCGGAATCCAAGAGACCCAGTACTTC. Translating gives CASSLGTSGIQETQYF.

The genes are TRBV4-1 and TRBJ2-3; 14 nucleotides match TRBD2. The V gene's germline CDR1 is MGHRA and CDR2 YSYEKL. The CDR3 length is 16 residues. Trimming took 4 bases from V and 3 from J; bases not matched to a gene: 3. The CDR3 region has the DNA TGCGCCAGCAGCCTCGGACTAGCGGGAGGAACAGATACGCAGTATTTT. Translated: CASSLGLAGGTDTQYF.

The chain employs TRBV7-2 and TRBJ1-6, with D maybe TRBD1 (5 bases). This CDR3 has 14 amino acids. CDR1 and CDR2 from the germline V gene are SGHTA and FQGNSA. V gave up 3 bases and J gave up 4 bases, with 7 bases separating them. Written as DNA, the CDR3 is TGTGCCAGCAGCTTCGACAGATATAATTCACCCCTCCACTTT. Translation gives CASSFDRYNSPLHF. Drawing the rest from reference TRBV7-2 and TRBJ1-6, the complete variable domain is GAGVSQSPSNKVTEKGKDVELRCDPISGHTALYWYRQSLGQGLEFLIYFQGNSAPDKSGLPSDRFSAERTGGSVSTLTIQRTQQEDSAVYLCASSFDRYNSPLHFGNGTRLTVT.

V gene TRBV5-1 combines with J gene TRBJ2-7, with D possibly being TRBD2 (5 bases). The CDR3 has 13 residues. V lost 0 bases to trimming and J lost 7 bases, with 11 bases between them. CDR1 SGHRS and CDR2 YFSETQ come from the germline V gene. CDR3: CASSLGQAEEQYF. CDR3 in DNA: TGCGCCAGCAGCTTGGGGCAAGCGGAGGAGCAGTACTTC.

The chain joins TRBV20-1 to TRBJ1-4; perhaps TRBD1 as D (6 bases). CDR3 size: 11 residues. Germline V gene lookup returns CDR1 DFQATT and CDR2 SNEGSKA (reference sequence). The V and J ends lost 4 bases and 8 bases respectively, with 8 bases between them. CDR3 in amino acids: CSAIQGEKLFF. The CDR3 region has the DNA TGCAGTGCTATTCAGGGGGAAAAACTGTTTTTT.

This chain joins TRBV27 and TRBJ2-5; TRBD1 agrees at 7 bases. The V gene end was trimmed by 5 bases and the J gene end by 5 bases; junction bases not matched to a gene: 8. From germline, CDR1 is MNHEY and CDR2 SMNVEV (reference sequence). This CDR3 comprises 14 residues. The CDR3: CASSATGLDETQYF. The CDR3 coding sequence is TGTGCCAGCAGTGCGACAGGGTTAGACGAGACCCAGTACTTC.

The count of this clone is one. The gene calls are TRBV19 and TRBJ2-2; D is unresolved. V lost 3 bases and J 4 bases, leaving 3 bases between the germline ends. CDR3 length: 12 residues. The germline V gene encodes CDR1 LNHDA and CDR2 SQIVND (reference sequence). This CDR3 reads CASSIFTGELFF. The CDR3 nucleotides are TGTGCCAGTAGTATCTTCACCGGGGAGCTGTTTTTT.

This clone has only a few counts. The CDR3 reads CASGVRTRAPTQYF. CDR3 bases: TGTGCCAGCGGGGTCAGGACCAGGGCACCTACGCAGTATTTT. The genes are TRBV27 and TRBJ2-3, with D possibly being TRBD1 (5 bases). The CDR3 is made up of 14 amino acids. Trimming stripped 8 bases from V and 8 bases from J, with 20 bases between. Germline V gene lookup returns CDR1 MNHEY and CDR2 SMNVEV (reference sequence).

The chain uses TRBV4-1 and TRBJ2-5, with 8 bases matching TRBD2. CDR1 and CDR2 from the germline V gene are MGHRA and YSYEKL. The junction had 5 bases not matched to a gene; V was cut back by 4 bases and J by 4 bases. The CDR3 is 14 amino acids. CDR3 in DNA: TGCGCCAGCAGCCCCGGACTAGCTAGAGAGACCCAGTACTTC. It encodes CASSPGLARETQYF.